This entry lists 4 T cell receptor beta chains sequenced from one sample in a study of blood T cell repertoires in COVID-19. Measured with immunoSEQ multiplex PCR; TCRdb has only the in-frame clones, and not every one. The table records under 300,000 clones, 80% to 95% of them present only once. The sequencing sample was made of peripheral blood. The source of these receptors is a man aged 25-45 years with COVID-19, enrolled during active disease.

The V call is TRBV11-2, the J call TRBJ2-1; perhaps TRBD1 as D (6 bases). The length of the CDR3 is 13 residues. V lost 4 bases and J lost 6, with 10 bases in between. The germline V gene has CDR1 SGHAT and CDR2 FQNNGV. This CDR3 is CASSSGQPNEQFF. In DNA, the CDR3 is TGTGCCAGCAGCTCCGGACAGCCCAATGAGCAGTTCTTC.

V is TRBV2 and J is TRBJ1-6; D might be TRBD1 (6 bases). V shed 5 bases and J shed 5 bases, with 16 bases lying between them. The germline gives CDR1 SNHLY, CDR2 FYNNEI. The CDR3 has 16 residues. The CDR3 nucleotides read TGTGCCAGCAGTTACCGGGACAAAAAAGATAATTCACCCCTCCACTTT. This codes for CASSYRDKKDNSPLHF.

J is TRBJ2-1 and V is TRBV7-9, with TRBD2 matching over 8 bases. J lost 0 bases, V lost 4 bases, and 14 bases had no gene match. Germline CDR1 and CDR2: SEHNR and FQNEAQ (reference sequence). CDR3 size: 19 residues. The CDR3 here is CASSSLPSGGISSYNEQFF. The DNA of the CDR3 is TGTGCCAGCAGCTCCCTTCCCAGCGGGGGTATTAGCTCCTACAATGAGCAGTTCTTC.

The sample holds one count of this clone. The chain employs TRBV5-6 and TRBJ1-6; D ambiguous. V lost 0 bases, J lost 7 bases, and 5 bases lay in between. The CDR3 runs to 13 residues. Germline values: CDR1 SGHDT, CDR2 YYEEEE. The CDR3 sequence: CASSLVQNSPLHF. CDR3 nucleotide sequence: TGTGCCAGCAGCTTGGTTCAGAATTCACCCCTCCACTTT.